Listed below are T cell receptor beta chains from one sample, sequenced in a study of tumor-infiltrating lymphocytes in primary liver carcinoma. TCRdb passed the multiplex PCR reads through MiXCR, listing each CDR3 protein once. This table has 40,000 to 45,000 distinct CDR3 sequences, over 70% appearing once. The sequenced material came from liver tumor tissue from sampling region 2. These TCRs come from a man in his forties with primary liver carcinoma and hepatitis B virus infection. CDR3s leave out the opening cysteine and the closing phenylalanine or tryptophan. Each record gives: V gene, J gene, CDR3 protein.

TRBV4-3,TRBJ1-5,ASSWDYNSNQAQH
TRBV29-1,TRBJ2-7,GAGDPMGEQY
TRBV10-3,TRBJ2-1,VVTPRASGSYNEQF
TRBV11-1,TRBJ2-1,ASSLRSLAGGSYNEQS
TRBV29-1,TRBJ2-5,SVGVPGDTQY
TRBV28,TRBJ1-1,ASSLRGWGSENTEAF
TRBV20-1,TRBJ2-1,SASGLRDEQF
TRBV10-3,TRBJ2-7,AISRCDSYGQY
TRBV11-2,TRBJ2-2,TSSIDSDTGEPF
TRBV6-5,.,ASTLQGSYNEQY
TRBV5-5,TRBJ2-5,ASSLGLIGTMYQETQY
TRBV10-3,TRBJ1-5,VISERGANQPQH
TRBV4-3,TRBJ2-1,ACGQDPYSEYNEQF
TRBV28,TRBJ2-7,ASSVPRGTYYEQY
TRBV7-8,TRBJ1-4,ASSSYGVGEKLC
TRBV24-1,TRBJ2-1,ATSDTSVRVYNEQF
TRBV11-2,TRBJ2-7,ASSPGDYVQY
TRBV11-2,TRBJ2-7,ANSPGGYEQY
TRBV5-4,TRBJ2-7,ASSSNRDRVHEQY
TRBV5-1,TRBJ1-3,ASSLDGQNYGNTIY
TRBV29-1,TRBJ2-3,SVEHGVRQY
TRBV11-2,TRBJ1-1,ANSPLWPNTVAF
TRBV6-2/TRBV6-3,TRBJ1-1,ASNYRETEAF
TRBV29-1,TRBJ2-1,NVGLAGGFYNEQF
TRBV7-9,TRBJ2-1,AGSDRGSLDEQF
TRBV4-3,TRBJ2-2,VSNQDSPGLAGLGELF
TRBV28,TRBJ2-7,ASSSLADQKVEY
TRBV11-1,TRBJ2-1,VSSLASTFQYNERF
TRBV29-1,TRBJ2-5,SAWTGPQETQY
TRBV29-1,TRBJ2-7,SARDPMGEQY
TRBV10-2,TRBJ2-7,ASMDPYGQY
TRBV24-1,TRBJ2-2,ATSDKFTGELF
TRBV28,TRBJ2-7,ASSAPVERY
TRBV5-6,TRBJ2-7,ASGLSGVASTHEQY
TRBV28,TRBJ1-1,ASRGRLGEGNTEAF
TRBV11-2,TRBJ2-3,ASSSGLAGSSDTQY
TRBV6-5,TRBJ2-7,VSSAAGGKYEQY
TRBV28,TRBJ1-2,ASRSPGQWRNGYT
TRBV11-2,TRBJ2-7,ASSLSYDHY
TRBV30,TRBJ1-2,AYKGPRDRGFYGYT
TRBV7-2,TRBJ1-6,ASGLGPPNSPLH
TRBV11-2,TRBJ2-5,ASSRWTGPAETQY
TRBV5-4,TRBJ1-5,ASSSGGGNRPQH
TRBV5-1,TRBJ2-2,ASSHGTSDTGELF
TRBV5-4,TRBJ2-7,ASSLRDFPLEQY
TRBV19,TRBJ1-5,ASSIEEGARNQPQH
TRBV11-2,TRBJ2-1,ASSFGGGRRFNEQF
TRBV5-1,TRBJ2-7,ASSRKDREENGKY
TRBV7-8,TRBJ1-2,ASSLDRVNYGYT
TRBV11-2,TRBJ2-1,ASSLLGFENEQF
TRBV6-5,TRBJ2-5,ASSSRGTQY